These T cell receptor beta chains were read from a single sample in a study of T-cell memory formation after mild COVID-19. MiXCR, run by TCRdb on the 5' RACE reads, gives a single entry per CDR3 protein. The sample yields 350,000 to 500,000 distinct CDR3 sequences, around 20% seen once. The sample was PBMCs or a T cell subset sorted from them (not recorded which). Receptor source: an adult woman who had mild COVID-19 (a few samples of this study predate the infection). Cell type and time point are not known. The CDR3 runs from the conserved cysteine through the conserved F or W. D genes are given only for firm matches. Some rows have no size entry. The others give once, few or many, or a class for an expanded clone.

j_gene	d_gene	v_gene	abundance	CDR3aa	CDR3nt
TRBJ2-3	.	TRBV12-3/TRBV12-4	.	CASSLRRTDWDTQYF	TGTGCCAGCAGTTTACGTAGGACAGATTGGGATACGCAGTATTTT
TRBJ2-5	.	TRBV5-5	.	CASSSTNSGELETQYF	TGTGCCAGCAGTTCTACCAACTCGGGGGAATTGGAGACCCAGTACTTC
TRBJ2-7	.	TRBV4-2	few	CASSPRGQPYERQYF	TGTGCCAGCAGCCCGCGGGGACAACCCTACGAGCGGCAGTACTTC
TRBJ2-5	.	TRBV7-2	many	CASSLLAETQYF	TGTGCCAGCAGCTTACTGGCGGAGACCCAGTACTTC
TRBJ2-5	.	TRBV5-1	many	CASSLAQRSQETQYF	TGCGCCAGCAGCTTGGCACAAAGATCACAAGAGACCCAGTACTTC
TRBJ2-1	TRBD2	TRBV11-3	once	CASSALAGGLGNEQFF	TGTGCCAGCAGCGCACTAGCGGGAGGGTTGGGCAATGAGCAGTTCTTC
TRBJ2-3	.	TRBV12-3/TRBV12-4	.	CASRNWRDTQYF	TGTGCCAGCAGGAATTGGCGGGATACGCAGTATTTT
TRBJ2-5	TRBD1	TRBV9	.	CASSVTGVTGTQYF	TGTGCCAGCAGCGTGACAGGGGTAACGGGGACCCAGTACTTC
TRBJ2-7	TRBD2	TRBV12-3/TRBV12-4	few	CASSHSGGANEQYF	TGTGCCAGCAGTCATAGCGGGGGGGCAAACGAGCAGTACTTC
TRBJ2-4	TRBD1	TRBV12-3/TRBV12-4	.	CASSFGRQGKNIQYF	TGTGCCAGCAGTTTCGGGCGACAGGGCAAAAACATTCAGTACTTC
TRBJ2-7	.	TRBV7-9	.	CASSLGQDPKQYF	TGTGCCAGCAGCTTAGGACAGGACCCCAAGCAGTACTTC
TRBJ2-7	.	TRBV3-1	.	CASSPMPDPRHEQYF	TGTGCCAGCAGCCCAATGCCGGACCCGCGGCACGAGCAGTACTTC
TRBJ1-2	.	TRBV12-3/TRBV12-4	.	CASSSEVYYGYTF	TGTGCCAGCAGTTCGGAGGTTTACTATGGCTACACCTTC
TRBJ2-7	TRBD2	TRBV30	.	CAWMVGAGMTYEQYF	TGTGCCTGGATGGTCGGAGCGGGAATGACTTACGAGCAGTACTTC
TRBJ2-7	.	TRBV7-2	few	CASSLLEAYEQYF	TGTGCCAGCAGCTTGCTAGAGGCGTACGAGCAGTACTTC
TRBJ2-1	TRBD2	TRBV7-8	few	CASSLGIAGGPHNEQFF	TGTGCCAGCAGCTTGGGGATAGCGGGAGGGCCCCACAATGAGCAGTTCTTC
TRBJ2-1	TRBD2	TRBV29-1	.	CSVSPGLAPNEQFF	TGCAGCGTTTCTCCGGGACTAGCCCCCAATGAGCAGTTCTTC
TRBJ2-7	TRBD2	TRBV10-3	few	CAIGREASYEQYF	TGTGCCATCGGGCGGGAGGCCTCCTACGAGCAGTACTTC
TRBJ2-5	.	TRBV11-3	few	CASSLKGGTQETQYF	TGTGCCAGCAGCTTAAAGGGAGGGACACAAGAGACCCAGTACTTC
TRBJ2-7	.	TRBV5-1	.	CASSQGEGSSYEQYF	TGCGCCAGCAGTCAGGGGGAGGGAAGCTCCTACGAGCAGTACTTC
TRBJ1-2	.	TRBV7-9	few	CASSLEQGIYGYTF	TGTGCCAGCAGCTTAGAGCAGGGTATCTATGGCTACACCTTC
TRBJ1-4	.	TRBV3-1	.	CASSLPTNEKLFF	TGTGCCAGCAGCCTACCAACTAATGAAAAACTGTTTTTT
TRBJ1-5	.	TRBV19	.	CASSVDYQPQHF	TGTGCCAGTAGTGTTGATTATCAGCCCCAGCATTTT
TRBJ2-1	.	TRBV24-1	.	CATSDRVVARNEQFF	TGTGCCACCAGTGACCGGGTGGTGGCAAGGAATGAGCAGTTCTTC
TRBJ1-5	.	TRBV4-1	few	CASSQDPGQPQHF	TGCGCCAGCAGCCAAGATCCGGGTCAGCCCCAGCATTTT
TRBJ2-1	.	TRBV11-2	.	CASSLVRAEQFF	TGTGCCAGCAGCTTAGTTCGGGCTGAGCAGTTCTTC
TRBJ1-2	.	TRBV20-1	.	CSARGGSVYGYTF	TGCAGTGCTAGGGGGGGATCGGTATATGGCTACACCTTC
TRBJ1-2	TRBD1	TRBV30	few	CAWSVGQGNGYTF	TGTGCCTGGAGTGTGGGACAGGGTAACGGCTACACCTTC
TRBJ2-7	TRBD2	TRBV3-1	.	CASSQGGLAGALAYEQYF	TGTGCCAGCAGCCAAGGAGGACTAGCGGGGGCCCTAGCCTACGAGCAGTACTTC
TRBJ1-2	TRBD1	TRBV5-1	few	CASSLAGTGGNYGYTF	TGCGCCAGCAGCTTGGCCGGGACAGGGGGCAACTATGGCTACACCTTC
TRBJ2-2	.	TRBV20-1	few	CSASIGRDTGELFF	TGCAGTGCTAGTATCGGGAGAGATACCGGGGAGCTGTTTTTT
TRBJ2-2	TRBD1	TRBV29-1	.	CSVVDRGRNGELFF	TGCAGCGTTGTGGACAGGGGGCGAAACGGGGAGCTGTTTTTT
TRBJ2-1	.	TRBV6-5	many	CASSYTGPTHDEQFF	TGTGCCAGCAGTTACACCGGACCCACCCACGATGAGCAGTTCTTC
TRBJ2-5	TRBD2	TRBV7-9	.	CASSSILAGGETQYF	TGTGCCAGCAGCTCTATACTAGCGGGAGGTGAGACCCAGTACTTC
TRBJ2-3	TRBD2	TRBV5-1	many	CASSPGLATDTQYF	TGCGCCAGCAGCCCGGGACTAGCGACAGATACGCAGTATTTT
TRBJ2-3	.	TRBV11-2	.	CASSLGPEEDTQYF	TGTGCCAGCAGCCTCGGACCGGAGGAAGATACGCAGTATTTT
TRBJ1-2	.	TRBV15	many	CATSRDRGRSTNYGYTF	TGTGCCACCAGCAGAGATCGAGGCAGGTCCACTAACTATGGCTACACCTTC
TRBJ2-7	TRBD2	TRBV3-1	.	CASSPWGGPDSYEQYF	TGTGCCAGCAGCCCTTGGGGGGGACCCGATTCCTACGAGCAGTACTTC
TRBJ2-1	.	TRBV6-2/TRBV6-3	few	CASTGAGPYNEQFF	TGTGCCAGCACGGGGGCCGGCCCCTACAATGAGCAGTTCTTC
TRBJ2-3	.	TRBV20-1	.	CSARVGPATDTQYF	TGCAGTGCTAGAGTGGGACCCGCCACAGATACGCAGTATTTT
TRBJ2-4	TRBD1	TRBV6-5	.	CASSFRQGLAKNIQYF	TGTGCCAGCAGTTTCCGACAGGGGTTAGCCAAAAACATTCAGTACTTC
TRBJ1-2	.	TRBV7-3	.	CASSLTGALLDGYTF	TGTGCCAGCAGCTTAACAGGGGCATTATTGGATGGCTACACCTTC
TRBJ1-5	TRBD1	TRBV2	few	CASRRDRHSNQPQHF	TGTGCCAGCAGAAGGGACAGACATAGCAATCAGCCCCAGCATTTT
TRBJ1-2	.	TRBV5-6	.	CASSFGSGYGYTF	TGTGCCAGCAGCTTCGGGAGTGGCTATGGCTACACCTTC
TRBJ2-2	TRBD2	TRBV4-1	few	CASSHGLADPGELFF	TGCGCCAGCAGCCATGGACTAGCGGACCCCGGGGAGCTGTTTTTT
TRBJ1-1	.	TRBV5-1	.	CASSPSPQNTEAFF	TGCGCCAGCAGCCCTAGTCCCCAGAACACTGAAGCTTTCTTT
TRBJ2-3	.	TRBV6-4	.	CASSDLFQDSFNTQYF	TGTGCCAGCAGTGATTTGTTTCAGGACAGCTTTAATACGCAGTATTTT
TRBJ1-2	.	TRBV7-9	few	CASSLAPGHLNYGYTF	TGTGCCAGCAGCTTAGCGCCGGGACATCTTAACTATGGCTACACCTTC
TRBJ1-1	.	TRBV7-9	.	CASSYEGTHTEAFF	TGTGCCAGCAGTTACGAGGGGACCCACACTGAAGCTTTCTTT
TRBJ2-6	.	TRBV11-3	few	CASSLTARVGNSGANVLTF	TGTGCCAGCAGCTTGACGGCGCGGGTCGGAAACTCTGGGGCCAACGTCCTGACTTTC
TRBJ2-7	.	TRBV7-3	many	CASSHLTTPYEQYF	TGTGCCAGCAGCCATTTGACAACCCCCTACGAGCAGTACTTC
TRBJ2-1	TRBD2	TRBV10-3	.	CAIGLAEYEQFF	TGTGCCATCGGACTAGCGGAGTATGAGCAGTTCTTC
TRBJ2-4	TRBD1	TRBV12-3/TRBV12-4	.	CASSLVGTGKNIQYF	TGTGCCAGCAGTTTAGTCGGGACAGGGAAAAACATTCAGTACTTC
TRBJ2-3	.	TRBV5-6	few	CASSWPRADTQYF	TGTGCCAGCAGCTGGCCCAGGGCAGATACGCAGTATTTT
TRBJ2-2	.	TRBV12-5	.	CASGWDTPNTGELFF	TGTGCTAGTGGTTGGGACACGCCGAACACCGGGGAGCTGTTTTTT
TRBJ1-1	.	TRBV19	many	CASSWGPGSAAPEAFF	TGTGCCAGTAGTTGGGGGCCCGGGAGTGCTGCTCCTGAAGCTTTCTTT
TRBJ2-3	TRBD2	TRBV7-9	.	CASSSTAGAGTDTQYF	TGTGCCAGCAGCTCAACAGCGGGGGCCGGCACAGATACGCAGTATTTT
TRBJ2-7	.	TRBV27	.	CASSDRNKIYEQYF	TGTGCCAGCAGTGACAGGAATAAAATCTACGAGCAGTACTTC
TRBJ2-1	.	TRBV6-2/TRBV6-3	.	CASRPPARGAPTAEQFF	TGTGCCAGCAGGCCACCGGCCCGCGGGGCCCCTACGGCTGAGCAGTTCTTC
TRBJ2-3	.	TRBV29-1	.	CSPRTLTDTQYF	TGCAGCCCGAGGACCCTCACAGATACGCAGTATTTT